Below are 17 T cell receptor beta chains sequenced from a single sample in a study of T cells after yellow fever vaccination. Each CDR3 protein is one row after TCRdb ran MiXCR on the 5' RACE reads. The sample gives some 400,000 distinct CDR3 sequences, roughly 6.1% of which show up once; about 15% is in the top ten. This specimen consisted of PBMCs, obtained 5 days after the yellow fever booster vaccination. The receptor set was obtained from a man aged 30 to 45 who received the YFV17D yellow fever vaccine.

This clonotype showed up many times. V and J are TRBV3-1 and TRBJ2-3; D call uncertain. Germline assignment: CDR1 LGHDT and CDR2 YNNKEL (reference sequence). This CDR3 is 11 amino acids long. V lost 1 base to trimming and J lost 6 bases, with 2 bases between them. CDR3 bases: TGTGCCAGCAGCCAAGCGGATACGCAGTATTTT. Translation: CASSQADTQYF.

The CDR3 DNA follows: TGCGCCAGCGCGGACCCAGCCAAAAACATTCAGTACTTC. This sequence encodes CASADPAKNIQYF. The chain combines TRBV10-2 with TRBJ2-4; D is uncertain. The germline gives CDR1 WSHSY, CDR2 SAAADI. The CDR3 sequence is 13 residues long. V lost 8 bases to trimming and J lost 0 bases, with 8 bases between them.

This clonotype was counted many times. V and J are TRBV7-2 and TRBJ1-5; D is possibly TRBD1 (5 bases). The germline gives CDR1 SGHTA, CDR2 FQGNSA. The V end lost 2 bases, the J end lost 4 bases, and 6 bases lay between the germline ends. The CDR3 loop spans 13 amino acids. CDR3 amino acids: CASSLRGNQPQHF. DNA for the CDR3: TGTGCCAGCAGCTTAAGGGGAAATCAGCCCCAGCATTTT.

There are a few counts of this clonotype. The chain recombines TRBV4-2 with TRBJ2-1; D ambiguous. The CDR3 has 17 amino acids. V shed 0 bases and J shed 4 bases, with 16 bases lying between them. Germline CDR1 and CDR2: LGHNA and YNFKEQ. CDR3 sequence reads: CASSQDPWASEYNEQFF. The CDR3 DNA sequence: TGTGCCAGCAGCCAAGATCCGTGGGCCTCTGAGTACAATGAGCAGTTCTTC.

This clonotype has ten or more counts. The CDR3 DNA follows: TGTGCCATCAGTGAGGGGGGGAACACTGAAGCTTTCTTT. Translated: CAISEGGNTEAFF. This chain joins TRBV10-3 and TRBJ1-1; the D gene is possibly TRBD1 (5 bases). The CDR3 totals 13 residues. Trimming stripped 2 bases from V and 1 base from J, with 5 bases between. CDR1 ENHRY and CDR2 SYGVKD come from the germline V gene.

CDR3 nucleotides: TGTGCCATCAGTCAAGACGCCGCAGGGAACACTGAAGCTTTCTTT. This sequence encodes CAISQDAAGNTEAFF. J is TRBJ1-1 and V is TRBV10-3; D unresolved. The CDR3 loop spans 15 amino acids. The germline gives CDR1 ENHRY, CDR2 SYGVKD. Trimming took 5 bases from V and 1 from J, leaving 14 bases between them.

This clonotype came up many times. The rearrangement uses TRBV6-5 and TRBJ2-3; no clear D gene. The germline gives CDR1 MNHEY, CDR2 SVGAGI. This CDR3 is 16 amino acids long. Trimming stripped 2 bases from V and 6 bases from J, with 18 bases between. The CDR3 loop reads CASSYLNRAGWDTQYF. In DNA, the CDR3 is TGTGCCAGCAGTTACCTAAACCGGGCCGGATGGGATACGCAGTATTTT.

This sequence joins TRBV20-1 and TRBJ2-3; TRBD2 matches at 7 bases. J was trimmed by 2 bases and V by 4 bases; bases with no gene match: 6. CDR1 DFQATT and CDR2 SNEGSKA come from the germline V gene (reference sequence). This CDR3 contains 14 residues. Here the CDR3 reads CSAIPAGYTDTQYF. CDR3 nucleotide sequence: TGCAGTGCTATTCCAGCGGGGTACACAGATACGCAGTATTTT.

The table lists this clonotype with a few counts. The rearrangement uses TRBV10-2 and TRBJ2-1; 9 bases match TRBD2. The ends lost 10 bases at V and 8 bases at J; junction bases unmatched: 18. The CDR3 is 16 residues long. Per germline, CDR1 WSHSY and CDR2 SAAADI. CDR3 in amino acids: CATNLRGTSNNYEQFF. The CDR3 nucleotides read TGCGCCACCAATCTCCGGGGGACTAGCAACAATTATGAGCAGTTCTTC.

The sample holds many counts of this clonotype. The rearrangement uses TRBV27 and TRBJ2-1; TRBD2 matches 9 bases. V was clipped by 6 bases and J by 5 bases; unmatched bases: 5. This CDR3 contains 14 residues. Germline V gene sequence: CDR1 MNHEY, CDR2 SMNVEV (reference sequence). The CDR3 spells CASRREGRHNEQFF. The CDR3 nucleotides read TGTGCCAGCAGGCGGGAGGGCCGACACAATGAGCAGTTCTTC.

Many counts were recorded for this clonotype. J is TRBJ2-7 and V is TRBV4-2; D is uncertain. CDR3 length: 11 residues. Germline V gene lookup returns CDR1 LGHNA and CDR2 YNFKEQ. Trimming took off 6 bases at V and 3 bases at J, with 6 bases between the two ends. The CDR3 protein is CASRGNYEQYF. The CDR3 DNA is TGTGCCAGCAGGGGGAACTACGAGCAGTACTTC.

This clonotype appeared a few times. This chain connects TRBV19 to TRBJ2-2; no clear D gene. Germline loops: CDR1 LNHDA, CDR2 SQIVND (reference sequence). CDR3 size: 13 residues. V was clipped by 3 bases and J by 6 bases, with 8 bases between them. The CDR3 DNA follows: TGTGCCAGTAGTATGGAGCTTCCCGGGGAGCTGTTTTTT. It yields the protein CASSMELPGELFF.

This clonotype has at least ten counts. The CDR3 DNA reads TGTGCCAGCAGCTCCGGGACAGATAGCAATCAGCCCCAGCATTTT. Protein sequence: CASSSGTDSNQPQHF. V is TRBV7-2 and J is TRBJ1-5, with 7 bases that match TRBD1. The length of the CDR3 is 15 residues. Germline trimming cut 4 bases from V and 0 bases from J; bases unmatched to any gene: 3. Germline assignment: CDR1 SGHTA and CDR2 FQGNSA.

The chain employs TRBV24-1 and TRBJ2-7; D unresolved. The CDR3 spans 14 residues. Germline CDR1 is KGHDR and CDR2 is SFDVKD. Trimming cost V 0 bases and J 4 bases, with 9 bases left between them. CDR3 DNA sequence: TGTGCCACCAGTGATTTGGTTTGGGCGTACGAGCAGTACTTC. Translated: CATSDLVWAYEQYF.

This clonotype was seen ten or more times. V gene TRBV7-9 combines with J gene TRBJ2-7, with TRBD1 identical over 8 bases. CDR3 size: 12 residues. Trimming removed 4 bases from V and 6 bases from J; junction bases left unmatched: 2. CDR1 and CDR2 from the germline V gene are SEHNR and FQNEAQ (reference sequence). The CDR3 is CASSSDRVEQYF. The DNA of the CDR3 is TGTGCCAGCAGCTCGGACAGGGTCGAGCAGTACTTC. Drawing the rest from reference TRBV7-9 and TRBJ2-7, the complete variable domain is DTGVSQNPRHKITKRGQNVTFRCDPISEHNRLYWYRQTLGQGPEFLTYFQNEAQLEKSRLLSDRFSAERPKGSFSTLEIQRTEQGDSAMYLCASSSDRVEQYFGPGTRLTVT.

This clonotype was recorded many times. The CDR3 protein is CASSRWTGGTGELFF. The CDR3 coding sequence is TGTGCCAGCAGTCGTTGGACAGGGGGGACCGGGGAGCTGTTTTTT. This chain joins TRBV27 and TRBJ2-2; 10 positions match TRBD1. J lost 5 bases, V lost 5 bases, and 5 bases had no gene match. The V gene's germline CDR1 is MNHEY and CDR2 SMNVEV (reference sequence). The CDR3 spans 15 residues.

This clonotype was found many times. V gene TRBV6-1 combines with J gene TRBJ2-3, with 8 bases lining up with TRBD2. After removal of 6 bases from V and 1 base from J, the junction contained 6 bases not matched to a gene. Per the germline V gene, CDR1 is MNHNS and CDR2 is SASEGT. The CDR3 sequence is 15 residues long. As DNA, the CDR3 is TGTGCCAGCAGAGAAAGAGCGGGGGGCACAGATACGCAGTATTTT. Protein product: CASRERAGGTDTQYF.